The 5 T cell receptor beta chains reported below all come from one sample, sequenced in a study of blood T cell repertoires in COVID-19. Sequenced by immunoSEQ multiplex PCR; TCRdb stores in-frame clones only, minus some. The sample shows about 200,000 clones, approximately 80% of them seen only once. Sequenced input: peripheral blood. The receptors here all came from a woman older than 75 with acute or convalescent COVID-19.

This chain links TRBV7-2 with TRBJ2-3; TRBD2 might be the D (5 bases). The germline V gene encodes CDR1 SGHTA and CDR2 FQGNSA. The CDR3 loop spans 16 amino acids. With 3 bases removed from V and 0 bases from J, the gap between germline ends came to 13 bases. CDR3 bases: TGTGCCAGCAGCTTTGGGAGCGGAACTAGCACAGATACGCAGTATTTT. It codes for CASSFGSGTSTDTQYF.

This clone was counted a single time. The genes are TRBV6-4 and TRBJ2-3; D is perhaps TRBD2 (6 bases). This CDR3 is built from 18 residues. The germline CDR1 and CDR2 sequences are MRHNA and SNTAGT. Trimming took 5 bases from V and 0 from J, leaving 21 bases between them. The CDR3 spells CASSSGPSSDPSTDTQYF. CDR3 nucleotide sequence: TGTGCCAGCAGTAGCGGCCCCTCTAGCGACCCTAGCACAGATACGCAGTATTTT.

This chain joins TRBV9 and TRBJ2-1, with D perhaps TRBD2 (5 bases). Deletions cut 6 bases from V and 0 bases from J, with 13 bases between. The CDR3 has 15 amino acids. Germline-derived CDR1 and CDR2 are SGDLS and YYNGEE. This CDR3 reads CASTLDYDSYNEQFF. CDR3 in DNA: TGTGCCAGCACCCTAGACTATGACTCCTACAATGAGCAGTTCTTC.

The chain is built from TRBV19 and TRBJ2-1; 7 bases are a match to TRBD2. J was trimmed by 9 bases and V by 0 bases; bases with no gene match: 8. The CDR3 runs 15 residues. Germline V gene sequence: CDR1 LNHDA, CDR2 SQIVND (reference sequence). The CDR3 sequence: CASSIDPGGSVEQFF. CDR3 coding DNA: TGTGCCAGTAGTATAGATCCCGGGGGGTCGGTTGAGCAGTTCTTC.

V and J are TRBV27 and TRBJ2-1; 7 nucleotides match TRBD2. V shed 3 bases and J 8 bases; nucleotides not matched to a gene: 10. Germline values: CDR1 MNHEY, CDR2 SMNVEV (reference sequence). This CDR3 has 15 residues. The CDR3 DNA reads TGTGCCAGCAGTTTGGGAGCGGGAAGGAGGGATGAGCAGTTCTTC. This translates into CASSLGAGRRDEQFF.